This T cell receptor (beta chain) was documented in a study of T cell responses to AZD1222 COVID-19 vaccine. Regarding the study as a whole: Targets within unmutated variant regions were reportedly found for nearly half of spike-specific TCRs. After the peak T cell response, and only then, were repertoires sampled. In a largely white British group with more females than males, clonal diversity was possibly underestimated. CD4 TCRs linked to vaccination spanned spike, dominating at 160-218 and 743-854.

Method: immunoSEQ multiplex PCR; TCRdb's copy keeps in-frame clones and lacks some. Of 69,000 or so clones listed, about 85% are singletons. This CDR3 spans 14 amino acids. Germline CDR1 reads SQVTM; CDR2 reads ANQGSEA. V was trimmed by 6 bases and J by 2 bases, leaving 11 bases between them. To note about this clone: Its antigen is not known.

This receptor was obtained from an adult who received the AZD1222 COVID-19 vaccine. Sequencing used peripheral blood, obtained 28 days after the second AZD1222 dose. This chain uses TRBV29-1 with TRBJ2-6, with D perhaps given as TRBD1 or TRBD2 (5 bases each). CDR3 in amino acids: CSVEQGAGANVLTF. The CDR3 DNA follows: TGCAGCGTGGAGCAGGGAGCTGGGGCCAACGTCCTGACTTTC.